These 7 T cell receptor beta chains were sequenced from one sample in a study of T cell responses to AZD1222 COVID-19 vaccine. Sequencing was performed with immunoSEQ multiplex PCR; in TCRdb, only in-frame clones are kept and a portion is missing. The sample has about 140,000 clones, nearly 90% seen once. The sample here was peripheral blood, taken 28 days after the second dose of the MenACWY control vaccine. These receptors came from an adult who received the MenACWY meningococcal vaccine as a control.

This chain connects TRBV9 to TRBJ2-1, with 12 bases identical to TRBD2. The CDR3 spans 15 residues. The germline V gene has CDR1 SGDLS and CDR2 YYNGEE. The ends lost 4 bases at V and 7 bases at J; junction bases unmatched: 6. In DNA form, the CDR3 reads TGTGCCAGCAGCCCAACGACTAGCGGGGGAAATGAGCAGTTCTTC. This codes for CASSPTTSGGNEQFF.

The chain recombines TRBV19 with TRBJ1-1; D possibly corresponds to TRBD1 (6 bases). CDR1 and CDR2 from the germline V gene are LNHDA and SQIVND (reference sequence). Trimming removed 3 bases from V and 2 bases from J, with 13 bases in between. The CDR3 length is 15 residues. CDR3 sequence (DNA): TGTGCCAGTAGTATGGGGGCACGGGTCAACACTGAAGCTTTCTTT. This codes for CASSMGARVNTEAFF.

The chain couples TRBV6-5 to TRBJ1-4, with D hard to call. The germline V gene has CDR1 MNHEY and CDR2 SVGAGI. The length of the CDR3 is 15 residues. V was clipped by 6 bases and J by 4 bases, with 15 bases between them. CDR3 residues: CASRRVAADNEKLFF. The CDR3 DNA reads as TGTGCCAGCAGGCGTGTTGCAGCTGATAATGAAAAACTGTTTTTT.

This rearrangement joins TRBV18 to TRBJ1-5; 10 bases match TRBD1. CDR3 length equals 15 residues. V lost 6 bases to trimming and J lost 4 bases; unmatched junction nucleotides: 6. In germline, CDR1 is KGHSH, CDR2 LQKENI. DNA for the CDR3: TGTGCCAGCTCTCAAGGGACAGGGGTTAATCAGCCCCAGCATTTT. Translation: CASSQGTGVNQPQHF.

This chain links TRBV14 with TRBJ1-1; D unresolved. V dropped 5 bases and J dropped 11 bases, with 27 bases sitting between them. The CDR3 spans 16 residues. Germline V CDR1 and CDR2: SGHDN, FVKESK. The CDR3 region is CASSSSLAVEVEAAFF. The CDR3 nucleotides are TGTGCCAGCAGCTCTAGTCTCGCGGTGGAGGTTGAGGCGGCTTTCTTT.

The CDR3 sequence: CASSEGLTSGTQYF. The CDR3 DNA follows: TGTGCCAGCAGTGAAGGCCTCACTAGCGGGACCCAGTACTTC. The V call is TRBV6-1, the J call TRBJ2-5; 8 positions agree with TRBD2. In germline, CDR1 is MNHNS, CDR2 SASEGT. The J segment lost 7 bases and the V segment lost 1 base, leaving 5 bases of the junction unmatched. This CDR3 has 14 amino acids.

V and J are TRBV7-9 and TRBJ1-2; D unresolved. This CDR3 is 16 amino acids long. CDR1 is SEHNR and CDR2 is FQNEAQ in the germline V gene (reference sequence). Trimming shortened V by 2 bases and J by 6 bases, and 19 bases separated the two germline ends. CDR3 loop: CASSLNRLALSDGYTF. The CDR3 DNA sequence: TGTGCCAGCAGCTTAAATCGACTCGCCCTCTCAGATGGCTACACCTTC.